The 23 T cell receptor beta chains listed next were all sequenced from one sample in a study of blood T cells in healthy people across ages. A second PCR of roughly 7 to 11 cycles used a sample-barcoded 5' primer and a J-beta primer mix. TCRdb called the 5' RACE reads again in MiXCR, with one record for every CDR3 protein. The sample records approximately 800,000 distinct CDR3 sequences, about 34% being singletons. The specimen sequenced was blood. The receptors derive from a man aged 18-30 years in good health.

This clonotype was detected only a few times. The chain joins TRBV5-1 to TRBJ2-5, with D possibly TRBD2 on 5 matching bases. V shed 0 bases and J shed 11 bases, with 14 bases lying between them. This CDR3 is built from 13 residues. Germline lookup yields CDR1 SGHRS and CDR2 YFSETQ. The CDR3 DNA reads TGCGCCAGCAGCTTGGTTGTTGTGGAGGAGCAGTACTTC. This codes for CASSLVVVEEQYF.

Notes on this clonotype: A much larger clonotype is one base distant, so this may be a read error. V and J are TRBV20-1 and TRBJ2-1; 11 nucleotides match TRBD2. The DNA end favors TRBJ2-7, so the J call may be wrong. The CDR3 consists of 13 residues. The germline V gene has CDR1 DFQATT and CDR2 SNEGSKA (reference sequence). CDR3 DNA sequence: TGCAGTGCCTATAGCGGGGGGGCCAATGAGCAGTACTTC. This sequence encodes CSAYSGGANEQYF.

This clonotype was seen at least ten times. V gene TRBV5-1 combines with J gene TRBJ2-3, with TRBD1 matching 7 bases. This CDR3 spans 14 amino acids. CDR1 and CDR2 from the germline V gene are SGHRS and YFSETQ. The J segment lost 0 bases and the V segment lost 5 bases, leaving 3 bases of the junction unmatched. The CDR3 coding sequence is TGCGCCAGCAGACAGGGGTCTAGCACAGATACGCAGTATTTT. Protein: CASRQGSSTDTQYF.

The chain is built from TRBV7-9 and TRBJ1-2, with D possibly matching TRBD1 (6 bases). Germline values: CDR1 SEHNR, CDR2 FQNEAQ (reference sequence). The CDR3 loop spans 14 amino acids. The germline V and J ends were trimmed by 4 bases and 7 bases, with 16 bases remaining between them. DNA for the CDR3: TGTGCCAGCAGCTCCCGGTCGGGGGCTGGTGGCTACACCTTC. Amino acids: CASSSRSGAGGYTF. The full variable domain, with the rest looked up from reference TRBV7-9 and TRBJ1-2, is DTGVSQNPRHKITKRGQNVTFRCDPISEHNRLYWYRQTLGQGPEFLTYFQNEAQLEKSRLLSDRFSAERPKGSFSTLEIQRTEQGDSAMYLCASSSRSGAGGYTFGSGTRLTVV.

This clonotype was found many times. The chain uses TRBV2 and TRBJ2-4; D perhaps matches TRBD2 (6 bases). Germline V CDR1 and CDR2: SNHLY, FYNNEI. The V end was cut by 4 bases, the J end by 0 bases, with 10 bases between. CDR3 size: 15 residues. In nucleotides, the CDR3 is TGTGCCAGCAGTGGGCGGGGTCTAGCCAAAAACATTCAGTACTTC. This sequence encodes CASSGRGLAKNIQYF.

The DNA of the CDR3 is TGTGCCGGAAAAAGGGGGGCAGGGCTCAACAATGAGCAGTTCTTC. Its protein is CAGKRGAGLNNEQFF. J is TRBJ2-1 and V is TRBV2; D may correspond to TRBD1 or TRBD2 (6 bases each). There are 15 residues in the CDR3. CDR1 SNHLY and CDR2 FYNNEI come from the germline V gene. V was trimmed by 11 bases and J by 5 bases, leaving 22 bases between them.

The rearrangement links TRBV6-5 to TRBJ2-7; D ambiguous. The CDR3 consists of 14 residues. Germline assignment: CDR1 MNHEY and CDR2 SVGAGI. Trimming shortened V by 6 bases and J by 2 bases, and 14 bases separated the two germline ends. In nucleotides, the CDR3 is TGTGCCAGCAGCCCCTCCCCGAACCCCTACGAGCAGTACTTC. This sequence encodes CASSPSPNPYEQYF.

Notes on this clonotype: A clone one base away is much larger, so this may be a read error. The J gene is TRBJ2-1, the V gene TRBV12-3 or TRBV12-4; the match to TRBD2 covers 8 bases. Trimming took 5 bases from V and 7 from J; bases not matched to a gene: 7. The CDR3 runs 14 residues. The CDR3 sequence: CASSGQGLGNEQFF. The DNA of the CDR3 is TGTGCCAGCAGTGGCCAGGGACTAGGGAATGAGCAGTTCTTC.

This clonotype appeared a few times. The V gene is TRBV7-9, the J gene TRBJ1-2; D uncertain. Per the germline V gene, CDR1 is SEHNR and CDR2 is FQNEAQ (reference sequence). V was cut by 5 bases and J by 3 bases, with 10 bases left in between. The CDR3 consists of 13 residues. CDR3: CASSRTEDYGYTF. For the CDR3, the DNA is TGTGCCAGCAGCCGGACCGAAGACTATGGCTACACCTTC.

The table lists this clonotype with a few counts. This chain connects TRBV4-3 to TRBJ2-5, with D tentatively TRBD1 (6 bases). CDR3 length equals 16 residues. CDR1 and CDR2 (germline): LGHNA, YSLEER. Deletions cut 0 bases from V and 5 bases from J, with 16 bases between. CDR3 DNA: TGCGCCAGCAGCCAAGATTGGAAACAGGGAAGTGAGACCCAGTACTTC. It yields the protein CASSQDWKQGSETQYF.

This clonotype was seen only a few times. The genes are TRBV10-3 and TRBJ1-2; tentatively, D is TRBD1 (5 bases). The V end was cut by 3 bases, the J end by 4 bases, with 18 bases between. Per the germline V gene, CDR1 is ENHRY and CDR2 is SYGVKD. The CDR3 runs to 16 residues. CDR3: CAISDLLTERGYGYTF. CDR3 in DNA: TGTGCCATCAGTGATCTTTTGACAGAACGGGGCTATGGCTACACCTTC.

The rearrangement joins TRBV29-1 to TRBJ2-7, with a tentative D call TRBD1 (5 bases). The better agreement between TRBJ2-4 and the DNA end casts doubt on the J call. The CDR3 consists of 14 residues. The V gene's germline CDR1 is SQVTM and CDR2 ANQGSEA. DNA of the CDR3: TGCAGCGTTGAAGATCAACAGGAAGAAAACATTCAGTACTTC. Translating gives CSVEDQQEENIQYF.

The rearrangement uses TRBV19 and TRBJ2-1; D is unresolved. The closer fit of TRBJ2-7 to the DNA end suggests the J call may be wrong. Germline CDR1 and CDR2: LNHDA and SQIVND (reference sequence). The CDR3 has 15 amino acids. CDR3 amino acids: CASSISGRKVNEQYF. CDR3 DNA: TGTGCCAGTAGTATCTCTGGCAGGAAGGTAAATGAGCAGTACTTC.

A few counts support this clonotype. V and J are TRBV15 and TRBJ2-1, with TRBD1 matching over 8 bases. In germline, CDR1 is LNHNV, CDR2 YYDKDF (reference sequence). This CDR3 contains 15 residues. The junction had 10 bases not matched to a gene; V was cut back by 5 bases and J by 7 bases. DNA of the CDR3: TGTGCCACCAGCCGAGGCCGGACAGGGTTGAATGAGCAGTTCTTC. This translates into CATSRGRTGLNEQFF. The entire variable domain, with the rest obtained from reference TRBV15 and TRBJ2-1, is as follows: DAMVIQNPRYQVTQFGKPVTLSCSQTLNHNVMYWYQQKSSQAPKLLFHYYDKDFNNEADTPDNFQSRRPNTSFCFLDIRSPGLGDTAMYLCATSRGRTGLNEQFFGPGTRLTVL.

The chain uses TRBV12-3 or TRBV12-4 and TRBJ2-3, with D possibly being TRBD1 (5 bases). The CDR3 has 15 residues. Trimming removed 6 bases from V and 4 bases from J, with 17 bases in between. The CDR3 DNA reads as TGTGCCAGCAGCGTTCAGTTGGGGCGCGCAGATACGCAGTATTTT. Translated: CASSVQLGRADTQYF.

The CDR3 nucleotides read TGTGCCAGTCAGGGTCGCCAAAACACCGGGGAGCTGTTTTTT. Protein product: CASQGRQNTGELFF. The genes are TRBV7-9 and TRBJ2-2, with TRBD1 as a possible D gene (5 bases). Germline CDR1 is SEHNR and CDR2 is FQNEAQ (reference sequence). The V end lost 9 bases, the J end lost 2 bases, and 13 bases lay between the germline ends. This CDR3 region has 14 residues.

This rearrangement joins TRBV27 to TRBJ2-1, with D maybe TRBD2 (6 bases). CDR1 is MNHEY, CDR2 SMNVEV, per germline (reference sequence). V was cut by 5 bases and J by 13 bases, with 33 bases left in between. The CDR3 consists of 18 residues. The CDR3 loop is CASSPRFFGLREPETQFF. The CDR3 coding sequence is TGTGCCAGCAGTCCTAGATTTTTCGGGCTGCGGGAACCAGAGACCCAGTTCTTC.

The CDR3 reads CASTPNTGELFF. CDR3 in DNA: TGTGCCAGTACCCCGAACACCGGGGAGCTGTTTTTT. The chain recombines TRBV12-3 or TRBV12-4 with TRBJ2-2; D remains unclear. V was pared by 9 bases and J by 0 bases, with 5 bases between. CDR3 length: 12 residues.

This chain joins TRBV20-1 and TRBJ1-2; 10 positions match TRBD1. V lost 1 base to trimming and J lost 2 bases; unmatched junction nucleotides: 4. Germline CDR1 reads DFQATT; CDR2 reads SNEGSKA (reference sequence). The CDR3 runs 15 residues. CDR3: CSARGQGAVNYGYTF. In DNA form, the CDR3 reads TGCAGTGCTAGAGGACAGGGGGCAGTAAACTATGGCTACACCTTC.

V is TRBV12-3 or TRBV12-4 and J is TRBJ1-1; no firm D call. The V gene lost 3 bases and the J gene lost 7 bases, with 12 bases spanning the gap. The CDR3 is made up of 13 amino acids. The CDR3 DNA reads TGTGCCAGCAGTTTCTCGGTGGAGGTTGAAGCTTTCTTT. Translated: CASSFSVEVEAFF.

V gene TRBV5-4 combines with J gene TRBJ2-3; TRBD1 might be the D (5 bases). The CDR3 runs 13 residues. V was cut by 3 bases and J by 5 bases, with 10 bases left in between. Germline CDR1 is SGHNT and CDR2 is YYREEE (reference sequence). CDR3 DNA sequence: TGTGCCAGCAGCTCCGCCCAGGGAGATACGCAGTATTTT. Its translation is CASSSAQGDTQYF. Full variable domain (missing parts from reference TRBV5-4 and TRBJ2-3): ETGVTQSPTHLIKTRGQQVTLRCSSQSGHNTVSWYQQALGQGPQFIFQYYREEENGRGNFPPRFSGLQFPNYSSELNVNALELDDSALYLCASSSAQGDTQYFGPGTRLTVL.

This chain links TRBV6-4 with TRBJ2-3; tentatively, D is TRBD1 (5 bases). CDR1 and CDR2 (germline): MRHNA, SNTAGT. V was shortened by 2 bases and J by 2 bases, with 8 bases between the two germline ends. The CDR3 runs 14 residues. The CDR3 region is CASSDTGFTDTQYF. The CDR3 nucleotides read TGTGCCAGCAGTGACACAGGATTCACAGATACGCAGTATTTT.

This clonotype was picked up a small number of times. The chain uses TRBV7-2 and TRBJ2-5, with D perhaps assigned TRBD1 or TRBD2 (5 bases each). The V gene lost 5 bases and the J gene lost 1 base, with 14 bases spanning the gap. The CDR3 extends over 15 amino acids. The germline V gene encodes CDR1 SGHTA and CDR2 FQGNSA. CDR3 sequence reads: CASSDNLGGQETQYF. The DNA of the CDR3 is TGTGCCAGCAGCGATAACCTTGGGGGCCAAGAGACCCAGTACTTC. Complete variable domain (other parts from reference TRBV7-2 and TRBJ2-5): GAGVSQSPSNKVTEKGKDVELRCDPISGHTALYWYRQSLGQGLEFLIYFQGNSAPDKSGLPSDRFSAERTGGSVSTLTIQRTQQEDSAVYLCASSDNLGGQETQYFGPGTRLLVL.